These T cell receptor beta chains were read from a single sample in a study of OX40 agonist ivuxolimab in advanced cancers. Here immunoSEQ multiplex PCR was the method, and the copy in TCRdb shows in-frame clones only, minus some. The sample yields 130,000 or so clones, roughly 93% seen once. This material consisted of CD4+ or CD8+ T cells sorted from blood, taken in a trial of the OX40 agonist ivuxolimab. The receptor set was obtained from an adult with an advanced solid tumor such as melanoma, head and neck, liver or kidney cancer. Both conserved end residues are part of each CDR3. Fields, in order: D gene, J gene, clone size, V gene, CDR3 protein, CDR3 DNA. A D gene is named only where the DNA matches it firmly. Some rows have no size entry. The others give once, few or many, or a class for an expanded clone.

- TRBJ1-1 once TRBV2 CASSPTTATNTEAFF TGTGCCAGCAGCCCGACGACAGCTACGAACACTGAAGCTTTCTTT
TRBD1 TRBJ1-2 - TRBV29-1 CSVDIAGQGYGYTF TGCAGCGTTGACATCGCGGGACAGGGCTATGGCTACACCTTC
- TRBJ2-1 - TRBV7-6 CASSLEGGEQFF TGTGCCAGCAGCTTAGAAGGTGGAGAGCAGTTCTTC
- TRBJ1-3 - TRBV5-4 CASSLVGLDTIYF TGTGCCAGCAGCTTGGTAGGTTTGGACACCATATATTTT
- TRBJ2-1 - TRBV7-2 CASSNRDGAYNEQFF TGTGCCAGCAGCAACAGGGACGGGGCCTACAATGAGCAGTTCTTC
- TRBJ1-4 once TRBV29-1 CSVEWRATNEKLFF TGCAGCGTTGAGTGGAGAGCAACTAATGAAAAACTGTTTTTT
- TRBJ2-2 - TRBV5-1 CASTPLPGASTGELFF TGCGCCAGCACCCCGCTGCCGGGGGCGAGCACCGGGGAGCTGTTTTTT
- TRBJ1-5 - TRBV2 CASSEAGLRKPQHF TGTGCCAGCTCCGAAGCAGGGTTGAGGAAGCCCCAGCATTTT
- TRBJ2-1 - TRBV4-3 CASSRQVGFLLNNEQFF TGCGCCAGCAGTCGACAGGTCGGGTTTCTTCTGAACAATGAGCAGTTCTTC
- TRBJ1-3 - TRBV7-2 CASSLIYGAQTIYF TGTGCCAGCAGCTTGATATACGGGGCCCAGACCATATATTTT
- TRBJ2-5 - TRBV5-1 CASSFSGPGTQYF TGCGCCAGCAGCTTTTCAGGTCCGGGGACCCAGTACTTC
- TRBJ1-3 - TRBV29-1 CSVPGSFGSGNTIYF TGCAGCGTTCCGGGCTCCTTTGGCTCTGGAAACACCATATATTTT
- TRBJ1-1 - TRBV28 CASSQLQGSDTEAFF TGTGCCAGCAGTCAACTACAGGGTAGTGACACTGAAGCTTTCTTT
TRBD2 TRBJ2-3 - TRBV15 CATSRVTGTSGSRDTQYF TGTGCCACCAGCAGAGTCACGGGCACTAGCGGGAGTAGAGATACGCAGTATTTT
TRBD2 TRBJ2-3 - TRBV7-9 CASSRKRERADTQYF TGTGCCAGCAGCCGCAAGCGGGAAAGGGCAGATACGCAGTATTTT
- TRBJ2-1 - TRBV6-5 CASSFHRSGNEQFF TGTGCCAGCAGTTTCCATCGTAGCGGAAATGAGCAGTTCTTC
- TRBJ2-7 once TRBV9 CASSVEAGSREQYF TGTGCCAGCAGCGTAGAGGCAGGAAGCCGCGAGCAGTACTTC
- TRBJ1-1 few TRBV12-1 CASSPDRGGTEAFF TGTGCCAGCAGCCCGGACAGGGGAGGTACTGAAGCTTTCTTT
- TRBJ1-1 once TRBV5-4 CASSLQGTTEAFF TGTGCCAGCAGCCTACAGGGTACCACTGAAGCTTTCTTT
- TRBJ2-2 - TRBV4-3 CASSQDRAASGLFF TGCGCCAGCAGCCAGGACCGGGCCGCCTCCGGGCTGTTTTTT
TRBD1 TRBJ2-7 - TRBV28 CASHERGLYTYEQYF TGTGCCAGCCATGAAAGGGGGCTTTACACCTACGAGCAGTACTTC
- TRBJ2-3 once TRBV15 CATSRGQSTDTQYF TGTGCCACCAGCAGAGGACAGAGCACAGATACGCAGTATTTT
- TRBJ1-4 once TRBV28 CASSSTKEKLFF TGTGCCAGCAGTTCCACAAAGGAAAAACTGTTTTTT
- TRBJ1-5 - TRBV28 CASFRAGNQPQHF TGTGCCAGTTTTCGAGCCGGGAATCAGCCCCAGCATTTT
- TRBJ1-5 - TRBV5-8 CASSIRGGSPQHF TGTGCCAGCAGCATACGGGGGGGGTCGCCCCAGCATTTT
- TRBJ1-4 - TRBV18 CASSPIAVGANEKLFF TGTGCCAGCTCACCTATCGCGGTTGGGGCTAATGAAAAACTGTTTTTT
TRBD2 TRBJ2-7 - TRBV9 CASSSQAGGPYYEQYF TGTGCCAGCAGCTCACAAGCGGGGGGGCCCTACTACGAGCAGTACTTC
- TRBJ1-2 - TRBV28 CASSLATRMGGGYTF TGTGCCAGCAGTTTAGCCACAAGGATGGGTGGCGGCTACACCTTC
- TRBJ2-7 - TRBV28 CASRWDSQTYEQYF TGTGCCAGCCGCTGGGACTCCCAAACCTACGAGCAGTACTTC
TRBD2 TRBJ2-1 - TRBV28 CASSPGTSGSTPYNEQFF TGTGCCAGCAGTCCAGGGACTAGCGGGAGTACCCCCTACAATGAGCAGTTCTTC
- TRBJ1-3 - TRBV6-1 CATTVGSGNTIYF TGTGCCACCACAGTGGGCTCTGGAAACACCATATATTTT
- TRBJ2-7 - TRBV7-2 CASSLSGLSYEQYF TGTGCCAGCAGCTTATCGGGACTTTCCTACGAGCAGTACTTC
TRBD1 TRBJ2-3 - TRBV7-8 CASSLSGGVTDTQYF TGTGCCAGCAGCTTATCAGGGGGAGTTACAGATACGCAGTATTTT
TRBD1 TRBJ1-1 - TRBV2 CASSEDNRGQAFF TGTGCCAGCAGTGAAGACAACAGGGGGCAAGCTTTCTTT
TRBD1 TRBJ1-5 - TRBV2 CATQLDRGDSMDQPQHF TGTGCCACCCAATTGGACAGGGGGGACAGCATGGATCAGCCCCAGCATTTT
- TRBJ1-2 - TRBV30 CAWNKLGYGYTF TGTGCCTGGAATAAGTTAGGCTATGGCTACACCTTC
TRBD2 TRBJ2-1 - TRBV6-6 CAHSREGNGNEQFF TGTGCACACTCGCGGGAGGGCAACGGGAATGAGCAGTTCTTC
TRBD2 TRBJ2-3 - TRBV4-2 CASSQITSGISTDTQYF TGTGCCAGCAGCCAAATCACTAGCGGCATAAGCACAGATACGCAGTATTTT
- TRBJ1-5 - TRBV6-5 CASGDLRHNQPQHF TGTGCCAGCGGCGACCTCAGACACAATCAGCCCCAGCATTTT
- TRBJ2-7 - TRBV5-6 CASSLGTYEQYF TGTGCCAGCAGCTTGGGCACCTACGAGCAGTACTTC
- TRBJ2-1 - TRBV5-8 CASSSGAGVKSYNEQFF TGTGCCAGCAGCTCGGGGGCGGGAGTTAAATCCTACAATGAGCAGTTCTTC